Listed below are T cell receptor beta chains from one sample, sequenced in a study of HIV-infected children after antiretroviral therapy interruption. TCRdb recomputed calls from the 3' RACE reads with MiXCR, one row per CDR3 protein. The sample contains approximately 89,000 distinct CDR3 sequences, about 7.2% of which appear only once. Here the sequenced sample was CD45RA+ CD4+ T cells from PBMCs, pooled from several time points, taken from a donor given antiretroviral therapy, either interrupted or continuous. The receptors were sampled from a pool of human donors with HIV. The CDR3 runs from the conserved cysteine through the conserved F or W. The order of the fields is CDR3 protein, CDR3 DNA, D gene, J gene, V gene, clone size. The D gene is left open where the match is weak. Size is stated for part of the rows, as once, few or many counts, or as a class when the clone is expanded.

CDR3 protein: CASSLGRGGQGAETQYF; CDR3 DNA: TGTGCCAGCAGCTTAGGGAGAGGAGGACAGGGGGCGGAGACCCAGTACTTC; D gene: TRBD1; J gene: TRBJ2-5; V gene: TRBV7-2; clone size: many
CDR3 protein: CASSSEGHSGNTIYF; CDR3 DNA: TGTGCCAGCAGCTCCGAGGGCCACTCTGGAAACACCATATATTTT; D gene: NA; J gene: TRBJ1-3; V gene: TRBV7-3; clone size: many
CDR3 protein: CASSQAWESSGKYYNEQFF; CDR3 DNA: TGTGCCAGCAGCCAAGCATGGGAGTCTAGCGGAAAGTATTACAATGAGCAGTTCTTC; D gene: TRBD2; J gene: TRBJ2-1; V gene: TRBV14; clone size: many
CDR3 protein: CASTLKDRNTEAFF; CDR3 DNA: TGTGCCAGCACCTTAAAGGACAGGAACACTGAAGCTTTCTTT; D gene: NA; J gene: TRBJ1-1; V gene: TRBV2; clone size: many
CDR3 protein: CASSSQQGAEQYF; CDR3 DNA: TGCGCCAGCAGCTCTCAACAGGGCGCCGAGCAGTACTTC; D gene: NA; J gene: TRBJ2-7; V gene: TRBV5-1; clone size: NA
CDR3 protein: CASSQTGFRSYEQYF; CDR3 DNA: TGTGCCAGCAGCCAAACAGGGTTTAGGTCCTACGAGCAGTACTTC; D gene: NA; J gene: TRBJ2-7; V gene: TRBV28; clone size: many
CDR3 protein: CASSYGLAGAYEQYF; CDR3 DNA: TGTGCCAGCAGTTACGGGCTAGCGGGGGCCTACGAGCAGTACTTC; D gene: TRBD2; J gene: TRBJ2-7; V gene: TRBV6-5; clone size: many
CDR3 protein: CASSYSGPSNEQFF; CDR3 DNA: TGTGCCAGCAGTTACTCAGGCCCTAGCAATGAGCAGTTCTTC; D gene: NA; J gene: TRBJ2-1; V gene: TRBV6-5; clone size: many
CDR3 protein: CASSETVGDNEQYF; CDR3 DNA: TGCGCCAGCAGCGAAACCGTAGGAGATAACGAGCAGTACTTC; D gene: NA; J gene: TRBJ2-7; V gene: TRBV5-1; clone size: many
CDR3 protein: CASRTDEGGETQYF; CDR3 DNA: TGCGCCAGCAGGACAGACGAGGGGGGAGAGACCCAGTACTTC; D gene: NA; J gene: TRBJ2-5; V gene: TRBV23-1; clone size: many
CDR3 protein: CASSFDGGGVSEAFF; CDR3 DNA: TGCGCCAGCAGCTTTGACGGAGGAGGGGTGTCTGAAGCTTTCTTT; D gene: NA; J gene: TRBJ1-1; V gene: TRBV5-1; clone size: NA
CDR3 protein: CASSLGGVHSYEQYF; CDR3 DNA: TGTGCAAGCAGCTTAGGGGGGGTACACTCCTATGAACAGTACTTC; D gene: NA; J gene: TRBJ2-7; V gene: TRBV12-3/TRBV12-4; clone size: many
CDR3 protein: CASSHPSQETQYF; CDR3 DNA: TGTGCCAGCAGCCATCCTTCTCAAGAGACCCAGTACTTC; D gene: NA; J gene: TRBJ2-5; V gene: TRBV14; clone size: NA
CDR3 protein: CASSRLAGVGEQYF; CDR3 DNA: TGCGCCAGCAGCAGACTAGCGGGAGTCGGCGAGCAGTACTTC; D gene: TRBD2; J gene: TRBJ2-7; V gene: TRBV10-1; clone size: many
CDR3 protein: CASSRQGEANTEAFF; CDR3 DNA: TGCGCCAGCAGCCGACAGGGGGAGGCGAACACTGAAGCTTTCTTT; D gene: TRBD1; J gene: TRBJ1-1; V gene: TRBV5-1; clone size: NA
CDR3 protein: CASSRPQGKSDTIYF; CDR3 DNA: TGTGCCAGCAGCCGCCCCCAGGGGAAGTCGGACACCATATATTTT; D gene: NA; J gene: TRBJ1-3; V gene: TRBV6-6; clone size: many
CDR3 protein: CASSSYAVEYNSPLHF; CDR3 DNA: TGTGCCAGCAGCTCCTACGCAGTCGAGTATAATTCACCCCTCCACTTT; D gene: NA; J gene: TRBJ1-6; V gene: TRBV5-5; clone size: many
CDR3 protein: CASSPPGGTNEQFF; CDR3 DNA: TGCGCCAGCAGCCCTCCCGGGGGGACAAATGAGCAGTTCTTC; D gene: NA; J gene: TRBJ2-1; V gene: TRBV5-1; clone size: many
CDR3 protein: CAISEGQLLSYTF; CDR3 DNA: TGTGCCATCAGTGAAGGACAGCTCTTAAGCTACACCTTC; D gene: NA; J gene: TRBJ1-2; V gene: TRBV10-3; clone size: many
CDR3 protein: CASSLTPTGSGNTIYF; CDR3 DNA: TGCGCCAGCAGCCTAACCCCGACAGGGTCTGGAAACACCATATATTTT; D gene: TRBD1; J gene: TRBJ1-3; V gene: TRBV5-1; clone size: many
CDR3 protein: CASSLPSGTHEQYF; CDR3 DNA: TGTGCCAGCAGCTTACCTAGCGGGACCCACGAGCAGTACTTC; D gene: TRBD2; J gene: TRBJ2-7; V gene: TRBV11-2; clone size: many
CDR3 protein: CASSLKLGNQPQHF; CDR3 DNA: TGTGCCAGCAGTTTGAAGTTGGGGAATCAGCCCCAGCATTTT; D gene: NA; J gene: TRBJ1-5; V gene: TRBV12-3/TRBV12-4; clone size: many
CDR3 protein: CASRFTGDNEQFF; CDR3 DNA: TGTGCCAGCAGGTTTACAGGGGACAATGAGCAGTTCTTC; D gene: TRBD1; J gene: TRBJ2-1; V gene: TRBV11-2; clone size: many
CDR3 protein: CASSLGDQALTF; CDR3 DNA: TGTGCCAGCAGCTTAGGAGACCAGGCTCTGACTTTC; D gene: NA; J gene: TRBJ2-6; V gene: TRBV7-2; clone size: many
CDR3 protein: CASSLGDRGAEAFF; CDR3 DNA: TGCGCCAGCAGCTTGGGGGACAGGGGGGCTGAAGCTTTCTTT; D gene: TRBD1; J gene: TRBJ1-1; V gene: TRBV5-1; clone size: many
CDR3 protein: CASSRGQLTAIGYTF; CDR3 DNA: TGTGCCAGCAGTCGTGGTCAGTTAACAGCTATAGGCTACACCTTC; D gene: NA; J gene: TRBJ1-2; V gene: TRBV6-4; clone size: NA
CDR3 protein: CASSPGGQSNEKLFF; CDR3 DNA: TGTGCCAGCAGTCCCGGGGGACAGTCTAATGAAAAACTGTTTTTT; D gene: TRBD1; J gene: TRBJ1-4; V gene: TRBV28; clone size: few
CDR3 protein: CASSEVRDTQYF; CDR3 DNA: TGTGCCAGCAGTGAAGTTAGAGATACGCAGTATTTT; D gene: NA; J gene: TRBJ2-3; V gene: TRBV2; clone size: many
CDR3 protein: CASRQSGGVAKNIQYF; CDR3 DNA: TGTGCCAGCAGACAAAGCGGAGGGGTAGCCAAAAACATTCAGTACTTC; D gene: NA; J gene: TRBJ2-4; V gene: TRBV6-5; clone size: many
CDR3 protein: CSASRGGYGYTF; CDR3 DNA: TGCAGTGCTAGTAGAGGAGGGTATGGCTACACCTTC; D gene: NA; J gene: TRBJ1-2; V gene: TRBV20-1; clone size: many
CDR3 protein: CASSLGLAGGADTQYF; CDR3 DNA: TGTGCCAGCAGCTTGGGTCTAGCGGGGGGGGCAGATACGCAGTATTTT; D gene: TRBD2; J gene: TRBJ2-3; V gene: TRBV5-6; clone size: many
CDR3 protein: CSAQRRDFEQYF; CDR3 DNA: TGCAGTGCCCAACGACGGGACTTCGAGCAGTACTTC; D gene: NA; J gene: TRBJ2-7; V gene: TRBV20-1; clone size: many
CDR3 protein: CASSESGRLNTEAFF; CDR3 DNA: TGCGCCAGCAGTGAGTCCGGCCGGCTGAACACTGAAGCTTTCTTT; D gene: NA; J gene: TRBJ1-1; V gene: TRBV10-1; clone size: many
CDR3 protein: CASSESGAAQETQYF; CDR3 DNA: TGTGCCAGCAGTGAATCGGGGGCAGCCCAAGAGACCCAGTACTTC; D gene: NA; J gene: TRBJ2-5; V gene: TRBV25-1; clone size: many
CDR3 protein: CASSQDGVGNEQYF; CDR3 DNA: TGTGCCAGCAGCCAAGATGGGGTAGGAAACGAGCAGTACTTC; D gene: NA; J gene: TRBJ2-7; V gene: TRBV3-1; clone size: many
CDR3 protein: CAIRTGGSDTEAFF; CDR3 DNA: TGTGCCATCAGGACAGGGGGTTCTGACACTGAAGCTTTCTTT; D gene: TRBD1; J gene: TRBJ1-1; V gene: TRBV10-3; clone size: NA
CDR3 protein: CSARVVTFSGNTIYF; CDR3 DNA: TGCAGTGCTAGGGTAGTAACCTTCTCTGGAAACACCATATATTTT; D gene: NA; J gene: TRBJ1-3; V gene: TRBV20-1; clone size: many
CDR3 protein: CASSPFAWYGYTF; CDR3 DNA: TGTGCCAGCAGTCCCTTTGCGTGGTATGGCTACACCTTC; D gene: NA; J gene: TRBJ1-2; V gene: TRBV12-3/TRBV12-4; clone size: few
CDR3 protein: CASSFRVTGELFF; CDR3 DNA: TGTGCCAGCAGCTTCCGGGTCACCGGGGAGCTGTTTTTT; D gene: NA; J gene: TRBJ2-2; V gene: TRBV5-8; clone size: many
CDR3 protein: CAWSVPTGNQPQHF; CDR3 DNA: TGTGCCTGGAGTGTACCAACGGGCAATCAGCCCCAGCATTTT; D gene: NA; J gene: TRBJ1-5; V gene: TRBV30; clone size: many
CDR3 protein: CSARVPNTGELFF; CDR3 DNA: TGCAGTGCTAGAGTACCGAACACCGGGGAGCTGTTTTTT; D gene: NA; J gene: TRBJ2-2; V gene: TRBV20-1; clone size: NA
CDR3 protein: CSAREGRGRSYNEQFF; CDR3 DNA: TGCAGTGCTAGAGAGGGACGGGGGAGGTCCTACAATGAGCAGTTCTTC; D gene: NA; J gene: TRBJ2-1; V gene: TRBV20-1; clone size: many
CDR3 protein: CAWSYSGPMRFF; CDR3 DNA: TGTGCCTGGAGTTACAGCGGCCCAATGAGGTTCTTC; D gene: NA; J gene: TRBJ2-1; V gene: TRBV30; clone size: many
CDR3 protein: CASKLTGMGSGELFF; CDR3 DNA: TGTGCCAGTAAACTCACAGGGATGGGTTCCGGGGAGCTGTTTTTT; D gene: NA; J gene: TRBJ2-2; V gene: TRBV19; clone size: many
CDR3 protein: CASSSRLAGGSDTQYF; CDR3 DNA: TGTGCCAGCAGCTCGAGACTAGCGGGGGGATCAGATACGCAGTATTTT; D gene: TRBD2; J gene: TRBJ2-3; V gene: TRBV7-3; clone size: NA
CDR3 protein: CASNRPGSGLVNEQFF; CDR3 DNA: TGTGCCAGTAACCGACCAGGGAGCGGTCTCGTCAATGAGCAGTTCTTC; D gene: NA; J gene: TRBJ2-1; V gene: TRBV6-1; clone size: many
CDR3 protein: CASSHISDGNTEAFF; CDR3 DNA: TGCGCCAGCAGCCACATTTCGGACGGAAACACTGAAGCTTTCTTT; D gene: NA; J gene: TRBJ1-1; V gene: TRBV5-1; clone size: NA
CDR3 protein: CASSRGTSPTNEKLFF; CDR3 DNA: TGTGCCAGTAGTAGGGGAACATCTCCAACTAATGAAAAACTGTTTTTT; D gene: NA; J gene: TRBJ1-4; V gene: TRBV19; clone size: many
CDR3 protein: CASIPSRGRDTQYF; CDR3 DNA: TGTGCCAGCATTCCCTCCAGGGGTAGGGATACGCAGTATTTT; D gene: NA; J gene: TRBJ2-3; V gene: TRBV6-5; clone size: many
CDR3 protein: CASSLGGTATEAFF; CDR3 DNA: TGTGCCAGTAGTTTAGGAGGGACGGCGACTGAAGCTTTCTTT; D gene: NA; J gene: TRBJ1-1; V gene: TRBV19; clone size: NA
CDR3 protein: CASSATGGPYNEQFF; CDR3 DNA: TGTGCCAGCAGCGCAACAGGGGGCCCGTACAATGAGCAGTTCTTC; D gene: TRBD1; J gene: TRBJ2-1; V gene: TRBV6-5; clone size: many
CDR3 protein: CASSSSGGAVNTQYF; CDR3 DNA: TGTGCCAGCAGCTCTAGCGGGGGGGCCGTTAATACGCAGTATTTT; D gene: TRBD2; J gene: TRBJ2-3; V gene: TRBV12-3/TRBV12-4; clone size: NA
CDR3 protein: CASKITSGSKGEQYF; CDR3 DNA: TGCGCCAGCAAAATAACTAGCGGGAGTAAAGGCGAGCAGTACTTC; D gene: TRBD2; J gene: TRBJ2-7; V gene: TRBV5-1; clone size: many
CDR3 protein: CASSLGTLDEQYF; CDR3 DNA: TGCGCCAGCAGCTTAGGGACATTGGACGAGCAGTACTTC; D gene: NA; J gene: TRBJ2-7; V gene: TRBV5-1; clone size: many
CDR3 protein: CASSLGGDQETQYF; CDR3 DNA: TGCGCCAGCAGCTTGGGGGGGGACCAAGAGACCCAGTACTTC; D gene: NA; J gene: TRBJ2-5; V gene: TRBV5-1; clone size: many
CDR3 protein: CASSLAPSTYGYTF; CDR3 DNA: TGTGCCAGCAGCTTAGCGCCCAGTACTTATGGCTACACCTTC; D gene: NA; J gene: TRBJ1-2; V gene: TRBV7-2; clone size: many
CDR3 protein: CASSQKGQGFDEQYF; CDR3 DNA: TGCGCCAGCAGCCAAAAGGGCCAGGGGTTCGACGAGCAGTACTTC; D gene: NA; J gene: TRBJ2-7; V gene: TRBV4-1; clone size: many
CDR3 protein: CASSIARGALGNEQFF; CDR3 DNA: TGTGCCAGTAGTATAGCTCGGGGGGCGCTGGGGAATGAGCAGTTCTTC; D gene: NA; J gene: TRBJ2-1; V gene: TRBV19; clone size: NA
CDR3 protein: CAISETGEQTQYF; CDR3 DNA: TGTGCCATCAGTGAGACAGGGGAACAGACCCAGTACTTC; D gene: TRBD1; J gene: TRBJ2-5; V gene: TRBV10-3; clone size: many